This T cell receptor beta chain was sequenced during a study of blood T cell repertoires in COVID-19. Method: immunoSEQ multiplex PCR; TCRdb's copy keeps in-frame clones and lacks some. Among some 300,000 clones listed, nearly 90% were seen once. Germline V gives CDR1 SGHAT, CDR2 FQNNGV. The CDR3 has 12 residues. The ends were cut back, 2 bases at V and 10 bases at J, with 9 bases in the middle. This receptor was identified in a woman aged 25-40 years who had recovered from COVID-19. The rearrangement joins TRBV11-2 to TRBJ1-5; D is perhaps TRBD1 (6 bases). The sequenced material came from PBMCs or T cells enriched from blood (not recorded which). The CDR3 DNA is TGTGCCAGCAGCTTATCAGGGGCCCCCCAGCATTTT. This codes for CASSLSGAPQHF.